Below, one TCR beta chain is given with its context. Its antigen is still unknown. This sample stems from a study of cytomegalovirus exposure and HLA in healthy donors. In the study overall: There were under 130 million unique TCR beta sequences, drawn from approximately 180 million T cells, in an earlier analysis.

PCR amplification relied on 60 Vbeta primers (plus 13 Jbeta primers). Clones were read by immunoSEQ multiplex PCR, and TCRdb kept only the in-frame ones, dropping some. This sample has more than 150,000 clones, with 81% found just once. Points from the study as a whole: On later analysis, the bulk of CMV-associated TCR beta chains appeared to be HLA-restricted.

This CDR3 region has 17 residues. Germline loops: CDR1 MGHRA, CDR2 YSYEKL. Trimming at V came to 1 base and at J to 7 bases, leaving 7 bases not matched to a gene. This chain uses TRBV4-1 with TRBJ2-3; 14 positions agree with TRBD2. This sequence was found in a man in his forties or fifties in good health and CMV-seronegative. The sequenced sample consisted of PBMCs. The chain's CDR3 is CASSQGPTSGGAYTQYF. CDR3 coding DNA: TGCGCCAGCAGCCAAGGCCCGACTAGCGGGGGGGCATATACGCAGTATTTT.